Sequencing of this T cell receptor (beta chain) was carried out in a study of CD8+CD57+ T cells in acquired aplastic anemia. Across the study: Sorted CD4+ and CD8+ cells yielded roughly 3.4 ug of DNA on average.

Trimming took 4 bases from V and 7 from J; bases not matched to a gene: 13. Germline V gene data show CDR1 as MNHEY and CDR2 as SVGAGI. This CDR3 region has 15 residues. Genomic DNA acted as the template from which TCR beta VDJ combination and CDR3 sequence profiling were carried out. TCRdb redid the calling of the reads with MiXCR, one entry per CDR3 protein. This table has more than 100,000 distinct CDR3 sequences, 41% appearing once. Study-wide results and limits: Patients and controls turned out to have 25 to 30 CD8+ CDR3 sequences in common.

About this clonotype itself: Its antigen is not known.

This chain links TRBV6-5 with TRBJ2-7; 7 bases agree with TRBD1. The origin of this receptor is a human donor in good health, serving as a control. The specimen was sorted CD4+, CD8+, or CD8+CD57+ T cells (not recorded which) from PBMCs. DNA of the CDR3: TGTGCCAGCAGTTTATCACGGGACAGAGTCGTTGAGCAGTACTTC. This codes for CASSLSRDRVVEQYF.